The 14 T cell receptor beta chains below were found in one sample sequenced in a study of radiation and T cells in renal cell carcinoma. Time point specified: blood 4 weeks post-SBRT, at nephrectomy. This sample's treatment: 15 Gy SBRT to primary tumor, nephrectomy 4 weeks later. Data came from immunoSEQ multiplex PCR; TCRdb stores just in-frame clones and leaves some out. The sample includes approximately 150,000 clones, 65% to 90% seen only once; the top ten take less than 20%. Sequenced material: blood, taken from a patient whose treatment included radiotherapy and nephrectomy. These receptors were collected from a woman in her fifties or sixties with renal cell carcinoma.

The chain carries TRBV30 and TRBJ1-1; D perhaps matches TRBD1 (5 bases). Between the trimmed V and J ends, which lost 6 bases and 1 base, there was a span of 15 bases. Germline V CDR1 and CDR2: GTSNPN, SVGIG (reference sequence). The CDR3 consists of 14 residues. This CDR3 is CACYYRTPNTEAFF. The CDR3, as DNA: TGTGCCTGTTACTACAGGACACCGAACACTGAAGCTTTCTTT.

The chain is built from TRBV7-2 and TRBJ2-3, with D perhaps matching TRBD1 (5 bases). CDR3 length: 14 residues. Trimming took off 0 bases at V and 2 bases at J, with 6 bases between the two ends. CDR1 and CDR2 (germline): SGHTA, FQGNSA. The CDR3 DNA sequence: TGTGCCAGCAGCTTAGCACAGGCCACAGATACGCAGTATTTT. The encoded protein is CASSLAQATDTQYF.

J is TRBJ2-1 and V is TRBV27, with 10 nucleotides matching TRBD1. The germline gives CDR1 MNHEY, CDR2 SMNVEV (reference sequence). The CDR3 is made up of 15 amino acids. The V and J ends lost 6 bases and 2 bases, in that order; junction bases with no gene match: 4. CDR3 sequence: CASSAGTGAYNEQFF. The CDR3 DNA reads TGTGCCAGCAGCGCCGGGACAGGGGCCTACAATGAGCAGTTCTTC.

This rearrangement joins TRBV18 to TRBJ1-4; no reliable D call. V shed 2 bases and J shed 7 bases, with 17 bases lying between them. The germline gives CDR1 KGHSH, CDR2 LQKENI. The CDR3 sequence is 16 residues long. In DNA form, the CDR3 reads TGTGCCAGCTCACCAGTTTCCCAGAGCCTGGGTGAAAAACTGTTTTTT. Its translation is CASSPVSQSLGEKLFF.

The gene calls are TRBV27 and TRBJ2-3, with 9 bases matching TRBD2. Per the germline V gene, CDR1 is MNHEY and CDR2 is SMNVEV (reference sequence). The CDR3 sequence is 13 residues long. V shed 6 bases and J 6 bases; nucleotides not matched to a gene: 4. The CDR3 nucleotides read TGTGCCAGCAGGCGGGGGGGTTACGATACGCAGTATTTT. It codes for CASRRGGYDTQYF.

This clone appeared a single time. The chain links TRBV6-5 to TRBJ2-1; 9 bases agree with TRBD2. The CDR3 spans 16 residues. Germline CDR1 is MNHEY and CDR2 is SVGAGI. V was pared by 0 bases and J by 7 bases, with 7 bases of the junction left unmatched. The CDR3: CASSYSHGLAFNEQFF. The CDR3 nucleotides read TGTGCCAGCAGTTACTCACACGGACTAGCGTTTAATGAGCAGTTCTTC.

V and J are TRBV29-1 and TRBJ1-2, with a weak D call TRBD1 (5 bases). CDR3 size: 13 residues. In germline, CDR1 is SQVTM, CDR2 ANQGSEA. V was trimmed by 6 bases and J by 4 bases, leaving 15 bases between them. CDR3 sequence: CSVPTRGSYGYTF. The CDR3 region has the DNA TGCAGCGTCCCAACTAGGGGCTCCTATGGCTACACCTTC.

The CDR3 DNA follows: TGTGCCAGCAGCTTGTATCAGGCCAGCAATCAGCCCCAGCATTTT. Translated: CASSLYQASNQPQHF. The chain carries TRBV5-5 and TRBJ1-5, with D hard to call. The germline V gene has CDR1 SGHKS and CDR2 YYEKEE (reference sequence). The CDR3 length is 15 residues. V was trimmed by 1 base and J by 1 base, leaving 9 bases between them. The full variable domain, with the rest looked up from reference TRBV5-5 and TRBJ1-5, is DAGVTQSPTHLIKTRGQQVTLRCSPISGHKSVSWYQQVLGQGPQFIFQYYEKEERGRGNFPDRFSARQFPNYSSELNVNALLLGDSALYLCASSLYQASNQPQHFGDGTRLSIL.

The gene calls are TRBV5-4 and TRBJ2-5, with D possibly TRBD2 on 7 matching bases. CDR1 is SGHNT and CDR2 is YYREEE in the germline V gene (reference sequence). The V gene lost 4 bases and the J gene lost 5 bases, with 18 bases spanning the gap. This CDR3 is 15 amino acids long. The CDR3 DNA reads TGTGCCAGCAGCGTGCAAGAGGGGGGGTATGAGACCCAGTACTTC. Its translation is CASSVQEGGYETQYF.

V gene TRBV7-9 combines with J gene TRBJ1-4, with a possible D match to TRBD1 (5 bases). The germline V gene has CDR1 SEHNR and CDR2 FQNEAQ (reference sequence). CDR3 length: 15 residues. With 5 bases removed from V and 13 bases from J, the gap between germline ends came to 23 bases. The CDR3 DNA reads as TGTGCCAGCAGCCGCGATTGGGGGGAGAGAGGAAGACTGTTTTTT. Protein: CASSRDWGERGRLFF.

The chain carries TRBV10-3 and TRBJ1-1; no reliable D call. Trimming removed 6 bases at V and 3 bases at J, with 8 bases between. CDR1 is ENHRY and CDR2 is SYGVKD in the germline V gene. The CDR3 is 12 amino acids. CDR3 DNA sequence: TGTGCCATCAGGGCGGGAGACACTGAAGCTTTCTTT. Translation: CAIRAGDTEAFF.

The V gene is TRBV11-2, the J gene TRBJ1-2; the match to TRBD1 covers 9 bases. Germline assignment: CDR1 SGHAT and CDR2 FQNNGV. The ends lost 3 bases at V and 4 bases at J; junction bases unmatched: 0. This CDR3 region has 13 residues. Written as DNA, the CDR3 is TGTGCCAGCAGCTTGGGACAGGGCTATGGCTACACCTTC. This translates into CASSLGQGYGYTF.

The chain joins TRBV9 to TRBJ2-2, with TRBD1 identical over 8 bases. Germline V gives CDR1 SGDLS, CDR2 YYNGEE. J was trimmed by 1 base and V by 2 bases; bases with no gene match: 4. The CDR3 sequence is 16 residues long. As DNA, the CDR3 is TGTGCCAGCAGCGTTGGACAGGGAGGGAACACCGGGGAGCTGTTTTTT. It translates to CASSVGQGGNTGELFF.

The chain combines TRBV5-1 with TRBJ2-7, with 14 bases aligning to TRBD2. Germline V lookup: CDR1 SGHRS, CDR2 YFSETQ. CDR3 size: 17 residues. Losses at the gene ends were 4 bases for V and 1 base for J; bases not matched to a gene: 7. The DNA of the CDR3 is TGCGCCAGCAGCCCGGGACTAGCGGGGGTGCTATCCTACGAGCAGTACTTC. As protein: CASSPGLAGVLSYEQYF.